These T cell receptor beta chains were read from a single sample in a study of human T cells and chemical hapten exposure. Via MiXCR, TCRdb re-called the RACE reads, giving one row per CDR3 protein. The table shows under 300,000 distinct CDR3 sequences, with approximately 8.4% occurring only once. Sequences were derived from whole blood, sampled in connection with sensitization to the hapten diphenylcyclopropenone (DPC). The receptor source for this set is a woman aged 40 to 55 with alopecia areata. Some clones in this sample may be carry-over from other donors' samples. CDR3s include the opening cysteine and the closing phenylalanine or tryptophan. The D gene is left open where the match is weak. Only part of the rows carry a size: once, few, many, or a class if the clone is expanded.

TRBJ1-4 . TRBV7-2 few CASSSIGRKLFF TGTGCCAGCAGCTCAATCGGGAGGAAACTGTTTTTT
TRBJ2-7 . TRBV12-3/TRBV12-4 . CASRASSIPTYEQYF TGTGCCAGCAGGGCCTCTAGTATTCCCACCTACGAGCAGTACTTC
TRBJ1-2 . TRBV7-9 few CASSLRTEGDGYTF TGTGCCAGCAGCTTAAGGACGGAAGGTGATGGCTACACCTTC
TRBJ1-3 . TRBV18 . CASSPGLLSASGNTIYF TGTGCCAGCTCCCCCGGGCTGTTGAGCGCCTCTGGAAACACCATATATTTT
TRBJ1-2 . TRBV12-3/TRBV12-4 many CASSVERDYGYTF TGTGCCAGCAGTGTTGAGAGGGACTATGGCTACACCTTC
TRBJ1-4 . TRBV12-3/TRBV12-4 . CASTPRGNEKLFF TGTGCCAGCACCCCAAGGGGAAATGAAAAACTGTTTTTT
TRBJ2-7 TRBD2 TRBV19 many CASRAGTSGFGVPGEQYF TGTGCCAGTAGGGCCGGGACTAGCGGGTTTGGGGTCCCGGGCGAGCAGTACTTC
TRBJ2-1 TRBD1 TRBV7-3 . CASSPTGGGKNEQFF TGTGCCAGCAGCCCAACAGGGGGCGGTAAAAATGAGCAGTTCTTC
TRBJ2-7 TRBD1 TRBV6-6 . CASSSQGDGQGSREQYF TGTGCCAGCAGTTCCCAAGGAGACGGACAGGGTAGTCGCGAGCAGTACTTC
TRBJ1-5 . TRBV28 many CASIPTGYDQPQHF TGTGCCAGCATTCCAACAGGATACGATCAGCCCCAGCATTTT
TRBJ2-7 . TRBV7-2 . CVSSSVAATYEQYF TGTGTCAGCAGCAGTGTGGCAGCCACCTACGAGCAGTACTTC
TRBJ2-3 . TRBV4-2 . CASSRADYPSTDTQYF TGTGCCAGCAGCCGGGCTGACTACCCGAGCACAGATACGCAGTATTTT
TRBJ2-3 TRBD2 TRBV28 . CASSLTSPPAGGPDTQYF TGTGCCAGCAGTTTAACATCCCCCCCGGCGGGAGGCCCAGATACGCAGTATTTT
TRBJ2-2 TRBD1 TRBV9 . CASSSRTGAYTGELFF TGTGCCAGCAGTTCTCGGACAGGGGCCTACACCGGGGAGCTGTTTTTT
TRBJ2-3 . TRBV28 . CASTPAPGAASTDTQYF TGTGCCAGCACCCCGGCCCCGGGGGCAGCTAGCACAGATACGCAGTATTTT
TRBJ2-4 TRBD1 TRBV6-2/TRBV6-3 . CASRDRGPVKNIQYF TGTGCCAGCAGGGACAGGGGGCCCGTCAAAAACATTCAGTACTTC
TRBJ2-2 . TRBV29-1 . CSAADRNTGELFF TGCAGCGCCGCGGACAGGAACACCGGGGAGCTGTTTTTT
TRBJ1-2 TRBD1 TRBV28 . CASSLLRTGRYGYTF TGTGCCAGCAGTTTACTCCGGACAGGACGATATGGCTACACCTTC
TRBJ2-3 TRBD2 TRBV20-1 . CSARESRLADRTDTQYF TGCAGTGCTAGAGAGTCGAGGCTAGCGGACCGCACAGATACGCAGTATTTT
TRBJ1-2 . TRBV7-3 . CASSSEPGYGYTF TGTGCCAGCAGCTCTGAGCCAGGCTATGGCTACACCTTC
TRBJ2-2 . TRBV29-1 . CSVAADTNTGELFF TGCAGCGTTGCAGCGGATACGAACACCGGGGAGCTGTTTTTT
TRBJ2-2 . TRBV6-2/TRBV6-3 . CASSQRRELFF TGTGCCAGCAGCCAACGTAGGGAGCTGTTTTTT
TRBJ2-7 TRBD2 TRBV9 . CASSAGTGTAGVNEQYF TGTGCCAGCAGCGCGGGGACCGGGACGGCGGGGGTCAACGAGCAGTACTTC
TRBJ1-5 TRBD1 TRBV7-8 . CASSLTGGFQPQHF TGTGCCAGCAGCCTCACAGGGGGCTTTCAGCCCCAGCATTTT
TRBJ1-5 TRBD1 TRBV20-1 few CSAEGTVFSNQPQHF TGCAGTGCTGAGGGGACAGTATTTAGCAATCAGCCCCAGCATTTT
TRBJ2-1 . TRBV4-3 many CASSQGITSSYNEQFF TGCGCCAGCAGCCAAGGAATTACGAGCTCCTACAATGAGCAGTTCTTC
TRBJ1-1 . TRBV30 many CAWNNENTEAFF TGTGCCTGGAACAATGAGAACACTGAAGCTTTCTTT
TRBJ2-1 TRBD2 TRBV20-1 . CSARASGITNEQFF TGCAGTGCTAGAGCCAGCGGGATTACAAATGAGCAGTTCTTC
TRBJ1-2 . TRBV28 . CASSDPYGYTF TGTGCCAGCAGTGACCCCTATGGCTACACCTTC
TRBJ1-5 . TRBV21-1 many CASTRAGQQPQHF TGTGCCAGCACCCGAGCGGGGCAGCAGCCCCAGCATTTT
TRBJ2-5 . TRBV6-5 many CASREGTQETQYF TGTGCCAGCAGGGAGGGGACCCAAGAGACCCAGTACTTC
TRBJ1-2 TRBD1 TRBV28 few CASSEGQGIRGYTF TGTGCCAGCAGTGAGGGACAGGGGATTAGAGGCTACACCTTC
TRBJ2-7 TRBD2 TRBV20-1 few CSASRGGAGHEQYF TGCAGTGCTAGTAGGGGAGGGGCCGGTCACGAGCAGTACTTC
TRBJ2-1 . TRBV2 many CASAQGQTYYNEQFF TGTGCCAGTGCCCAGGGGCAGACTTATTACAATGAGCAGTTCTTC
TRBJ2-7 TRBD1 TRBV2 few CASKGDRVREQYF TGTGCCAGCAAAGGTGACAGGGTGCGTGAGCAGTACTTC
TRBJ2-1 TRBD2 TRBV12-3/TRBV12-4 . CASSLGLAGVEEQFF TGTGCCAGCAGTTTAGGCCTAGCGGGAGTCGAAGAGCAGTTCTTC
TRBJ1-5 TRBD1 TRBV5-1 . CASSPGQGLGQPQHF TGCGCCAGCAGCCCGGGACAGGGGTTAGGGCAGCCCCAGCATTTT
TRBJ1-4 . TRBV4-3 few CASSQDVAGGHEKLFF TGCGCCAGCAGCCAAGACGTGGCTGGGGGACATGAAAAACTGTTTTTT
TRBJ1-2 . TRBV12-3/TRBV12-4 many CASSRDWAGGYTF TGTGCCAGCAGCCGGGACTGGGCCGGAGGCTACACCTTC
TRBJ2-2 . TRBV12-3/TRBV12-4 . CASSFGPGRELFF TGTGCCAGCAGTTTCGGGCCCGGCAGGGAGCTGTTTTTT
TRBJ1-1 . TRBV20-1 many CSARDPLAGRAPEAFF TGCAGTGCTAGAGATCCCTTGGCAGGGCGGGCCCCTGAAGCTTTCTTT
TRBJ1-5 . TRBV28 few CASYNQPQHF TGTGCCAGCTACAATCAGCCCCAGCATTTT
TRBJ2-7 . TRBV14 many CASSPAVEQYF TGTGCCAGCAGCCCGGCGGTAGAGCAGTACTTC
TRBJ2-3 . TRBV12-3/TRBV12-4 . CASSVDYTDTQYF TGTGCCAGCAGTGTAGACTACACAGATACGCAGTATTTT
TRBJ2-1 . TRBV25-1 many CASSRMFGAARYNEQFF TGTGCCAGCAGTAGGATGTTCGGCGCTGCACGCTACAATGAGCAGTTCTTC
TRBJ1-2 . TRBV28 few CASSLTLGPGYTF TGTGCCAGCAGTTTAACTCTAGGACCTGGCTACACCTTC
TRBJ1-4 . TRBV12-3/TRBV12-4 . CASGPGGSNEKLFF TGTGCCAGCGGTCCCGGTGGGTCTAATGAAAAACTGTTTTTT
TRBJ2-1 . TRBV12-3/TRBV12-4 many CASRTALYNEQFF TGTGCCAGCCGGACAGCCTTATACAATGAGCAGTTCTTC